This T cell receptor (beta chain) is from a study of a mutant IDH1 vaccine in newly diagnosed glioma. Study details: Vaccine dosing followed radiotherapy by 4-6 weeks, or accompanied temozolomide cycles. General study points: Among patients, approximately 93% showed immune responses induced by the vaccine.

The repertoire was sequenced with immunoSEQ multiplex PCR; TCRdb's copy has only in-frame clones and lacks some. The data show 45,000 to 60,000 clones, 78% seen once. The CDR3 has 14 amino acids. The V and J ends lost 2 bases and 1 base respectively, with 6 bases between them. Germline V gene data show CDR1 as SGHRS and CDR2 as YFSETQ. The time point: week 5, during vaccination. Every single dose of the vaccine, 300 ug of mutant IDH1 20-mer peptide, came with topical imiquimod. In regard to this clone: Its matching antigen is unknown.

V and J are TRBV5-1 and TRBJ1-4; D possibly corresponds to TRBD1 (5 bases). The source of this sequence is a man aged 45 to 65 with glioma. The material was PBMCs, obtained from a glioma patient whose treatment included an IDH1 peptide vaccine. CDR3 loop: CASSLQETNEKLFF. DNA for the CDR3: TGCGCCAGCAGCTTACAGGAAACTAATGAAAAACTGTTTTTT. Complete variable domain (other parts from reference TRBV5-1 and TRBJ1-4): KAGVTQTPRYLIKTRGQQVTLSCSPISGHRSVSWYQQTPGQGLQFLFEYFSETQRNKGNFPGRFSGRQFSNSRSEMNVSTLELGDSALYLCASSLQETNEKLFFGSGTQLSVL.